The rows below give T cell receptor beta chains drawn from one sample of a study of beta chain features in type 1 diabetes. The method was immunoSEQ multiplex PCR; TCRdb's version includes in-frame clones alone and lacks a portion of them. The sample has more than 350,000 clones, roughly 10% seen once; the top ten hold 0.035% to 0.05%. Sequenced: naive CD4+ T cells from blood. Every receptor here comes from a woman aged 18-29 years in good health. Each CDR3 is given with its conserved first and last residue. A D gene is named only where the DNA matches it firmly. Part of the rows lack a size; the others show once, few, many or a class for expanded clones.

cdr3_nt: TGCGCCAGCAGCCAAGCATCTATCCGATGCAATGAGCAGTTCTTC
cdr3_aa: CASSQASIRCNEQFF
clone_size: .
d_call: .
v_call: TRBV4-3
j_call: TRBJ2-1

cdr3_nt: TGTGCCAGCTCACCACTCGGGACGGTGGATGGCTACACCTTC
cdr3_aa: CASSPLGTVDGYTF
clone_size: .
d_call: .
v_call: TRBV18
j_call: TRBJ1-2

cdr3_nt: TGTGCCAGCAGCTTAGCGTTCTCTAGCGGGAGACAAGAGACCCAGTACTTC
cdr3_aa: CASSLAFSSGRQETQYF
clone_size: few
d_call: TRBD2
v_call: TRBV7-2
j_call: TRBJ2-5

cdr3_nt: TGTGCCAGCAGCTTAAGCACAGATACGCAGTATTTT
cdr3_aa: CASSLSTDTQYF
clone_size: few
d_call: .
v_call: TRBV7-9
j_call: TRBJ2-3

cdr3_nt: TGTGCCAGCAGTTCTCGGACAGGGAGGAATTCACCCCTCCACTTT
cdr3_aa: CASSSRTGRNSPLHF
clone_size: few
d_call: TRBD1
v_call: TRBV28
j_call: TRBJ1-6

cdr3_nt: TGTGCCAGCAGCGTGGGACTAACCTCCTACGAGCAGTACTTC
cdr3_aa: CASSVGLTSYEQYF
clone_size: .
d_call: TRBD2
v_call: TRBV9
j_call: TRBJ2-7

cdr3_nt: TGTGCCAGCAGTCCCCGGGACAGGGCCTACTCTGGGGCCAACGTCCTGACTTTC
cdr3_aa: CASSPRDRAYSGANVLTF
clone_size: many
d_call: TRBD1
v_call: TRBV14
j_call: TRBJ2-6

cdr3_nt: TGTGCCTGGAGTTACGGCGACAGGGCCTTTCAGCCCCAGCATTTT
cdr3_aa: CAWSYGDRAFQPQHF
clone_size: .
d_call: TRBD1
v_call: TRBV30
j_call: TRBJ1-5

cdr3_nt: TGTGCCACGAGGTACGGCAGAACCTCCTACGAGCAGTACTTC
cdr3_aa: CATRYGRTSYEQYF
clone_size: .
d_call: .
v_call: TRBV7-8
j_call: TRBJ2-7

cdr3_nt: TGCGCCAGCAGACATCAGGGGGGCACTGAAGCTTTCTTT
cdr3_aa: CASRHQGGTEAFF
clone_size: .
d_call: TRBD1
v_call: TRBV4-1
j_call: TRBJ1-1

cdr3_nt: TGTGCCAGCAGCTTAGGGCAGTGGTACGAGCAGTACTTC
cdr3_aa: CASSLGQWYEQYF
clone_size: .
d_call: .
v_call: TRBV7-8
j_call: TRBJ2-7

cdr3_nt: TGTGCCACCAGCAACGAGGGGTTGACATCCTTCTTT
cdr3_aa: CATSNEGLTSFF
clone_size: .
d_call: .
v_call: TRBV15
j_call: TRBJ1-1

cdr3_nt: TGTGCCAGCAACCCCTCGGGGCAAAACACTGAAGCTTTCTTT
cdr3_aa: CASNPSGQNTEAFF
clone_size: few
d_call: .
v_call: TRBV7-9
j_call: TRBJ1-1

cdr3_nt: TGTGCCAGCAGCCGATTTGGGTTGGGAAGGGCCAAAAACATTCAGTACTTC
cdr3_aa: CASSRFGLGRAKNIQYF
clone_size: .
d_call: .
v_call: TRBV14
j_call: TRBJ2-4

cdr3_nt: TGTGCCAGCAGCGACCAGCGAGGGCGTCGGGTGTTTTTT
cdr3_aa: CASSDQRGRRVFF
clone_size: .
d_call: .
v_call: TRBV7-2
j_call: TRBJ1-4

cdr3_nt: TGTGCCAGCAGTGAGTTTAGGGTAGGAATTCAGTACTTC
cdr3_aa: CASSEFRVGIQYF
clone_size: many
d_call: .
v_call: TRBV25-1
j_call: TRBJ2-4

cdr3_nt: TGTGCCAGCAGCCCCTTGGGACAGGGCATAGCAGGCTATGGCTACACCTTC
cdr3_aa: CASSPLGQGIAGYGYTF
clone_size: few
d_call: TRBD1
v_call: TRBV7-6
j_call: TRBJ1-2

cdr3_nt: TGCAGCGTTACCCTAGCGATCGCCTACAATGAGCAGTTCTTC
cdr3_aa: CSVTLAIAYNEQFF
clone_size: few
d_call: .
v_call: TRBV29-1
j_call: TRBJ2-1

cdr3_nt: TGTGCCAGCAGCTTCAGGGGGACCCCCAGCTCTGGGGCCAACGTCCTGACTTTC
cdr3_aa: CASSFRGTPSSGANVLTF
clone_size: .
d_call: TRBD1
v_call: TRBV7-3
j_call: TRBJ2-6

cdr3_nt: TGTGCCTGGATAACTCGACACACTGAAGCTTTCTTT
cdr3_aa: CAWITRHTEAFF
clone_size: .
d_call: .
v_call: TRBV30
j_call: TRBJ1-1

cdr3_nt: TGTGCCAGCAGCTTTGACAGGAGGTTGGGCGAGCAGTACTTC
cdr3_aa: CASSFDRRLGEQYF
clone_size: few
d_call: .
v_call: TRBV13
j_call: TRBJ2-7

cdr3_nt: TGTGCCAGCAGCTTCGGCAGGGAGGATACGCAGTATTTT
cdr3_aa: CASSFGREDTQYF
clone_size: .
d_call: .
v_call: TRBV7-9
j_call: TRBJ2-3

cdr3_nt: TGTGCCAGCAGGGGACAGCGGAACACTGAAGCTTTCTTT
cdr3_aa: CASRGQRNTEAFF
clone_size: .
d_call: TRBD1
v_call: TRBV6-5
j_call: TRBJ1-1

cdr3_nt: TGCGCCAGCAGCTCCACAGGGGGGGACACTGAAGCTTTCTTT
cdr3_aa: CASSSTGGDTEAFF
clone_size: .
d_call: TRBD1
v_call: TRBV5-1
j_call: TRBJ1-1

cdr3_nt: TGTGCCGGTTCTTACCTGTCCTCTAATGAAAAACTGTTTTTT
cdr3_aa: CAGSYLSSNEKLFF
clone_size: .
d_call: .
v_call: TRBV2
j_call: TRBJ1-4

cdr3_nt: TGTGCCAGCAGCGTGGCGGGAGCAGGCACCGGGGAGCTGTTTTTT
cdr3_aa: CASSVAGAGTGELFF
clone_size: few
d_call: TRBD2
v_call: TRBV9
j_call: TRBJ2-2

cdr3_nt: TGTGCCATCAGTGACGGGAAAACGGATGAGCAGTTCTTC
cdr3_aa: CAISDGKTDEQFF
clone_size: few
d_call: .
v_call: TRBV10-3
j_call: TRBJ2-1

cdr3_nt: TGTGCCAGCAGTTTATCGGGAGGTAACATTCAGTACTTC
cdr3_aa: CASSLSGGNIQYF
clone_size: few
d_call: TRBD2
v_call: TRBV28
j_call: TRBJ2-4

cdr3_nt: TGCAGCGTACGAGGACATGGCTACACCTTC
cdr3_aa: CSVRGHGYTF
clone_size: .
d_call: .
v_call: TRBV29-1
j_call: TRBJ1-2

cdr3_nt: TGTGCCAGCAGCAGCGGACAGTTCTACGAGCAGTACTTC
cdr3_aa: CASSSGQFYEQYF
clone_size: few
d_call: .
v_call: TRBV7-9
j_call: TRBJ2-7

cdr3_nt: TGTGCCAGTAGTATACGCGGTCGGGAGACCCAGTACTTC
cdr3_aa: CASSIRGRETQYF
clone_size: .
d_call: .
v_call: TRBV19
j_call: TRBJ2-5

cdr3_nt: TGCAGCGTTGTTCTCACAGGGCGAGATGGGCAGTTCTTC
cdr3_aa: CSVVLTGRDGQFF
clone_size: few
d_call: .
v_call: TRBV29-1
j_call: TRBJ2-1

cdr3_nt: TGTGCCAGCCAACGGACCGTCGAGGTAGAACTGTTTTTT
cdr3_aa: CASQRTVEVELFF
clone_size: .
d_call: .
v_call: TRBV18
j_call: TRBJ1-4

cdr3_nt: TGTGCCAGCAGTCAGGGACTATCCTACAATGAGCAGTTCTTC
cdr3_aa: CASSQGLSYNEQFF
clone_size: .
d_call: TRBD2
v_call: TRBV6-5
j_call: TRBJ2-1

cdr3_nt: TGTGCCAGCAGCTCCCTGTCCACAACAAGAAATGAGCAGTTCTTC
cdr3_aa: CASSSLSTTRNEQFF
clone_size: .
d_call: .
v_call: TRBV7-6
j_call: TRBJ2-1

cdr3_nt: TGTGCCAGCAGCCCTAAGGGGGCTTACGAGCAGTACTTC
cdr3_aa: CASSPKGAYEQYF
clone_size: few
d_call: TRBD1
v_call: TRBV11-2
j_call: TRBJ2-7

cdr3_nt: TGTGCCAGCAGCTTAGTCCGGCGGGAAAGCACAGATACGCAGTATTTT
cdr3_aa: CASSLVRRESTDTQYF
clone_size: .
d_call: .
v_call: TRBV11-2
j_call: TRBJ2-3

cdr3_nt: TGCGCCAGCAGCTTGCTGGGACAGGGTGGCGAAAAACTGTTTTTT
cdr3_aa: CASSLLGQGGEKLFF
clone_size: .
d_call: TRBD1
v_call: TRBV5-1
j_call: TRBJ1-4

cdr3_nt: TGTGCCAGTACCCAAGTGGCAGCGAACACCGGGGAGCTGTTTTTT
cdr3_aa: CASTQVAANTGELFF
clone_size: .
d_call: .
v_call: TRBV19
j_call: TRBJ2-2

cdr3_nt: TGTGCCAGCAGCTTGGGACATTCCTACGAGCAGTACTTC
cdr3_aa: CASSLGHSYEQYF
clone_size: .
d_call: .
v_call: TRBV9
j_call: TRBJ2-7

cdr3_nt: TGTGCCTGGAGCGCGGACAGGACGACTAGCAATCAGCCCCAGCATTTT
cdr3_aa: CAWSADRTTSNQPQHF
clone_size: .
d_call: TRBD1
v_call: TRBV30
j_call: TRBJ1-5